What follows is one T cell receptor beta chain and its context. This entry is derived from a study of blood T cell repertoires in COVID-19. Overall study context: Italy, Spain and the United States were the sources of the convalescent and acute COVID-19 samples.

Trimming stripped 0 bases from V and 6 bases from J, with 11 bases between. Germline V gene data show CDR1 as SGDLS and CDR2 as YYNGEE. The CDR3 is 14 amino acids. Libraries were prepared by immunoSEQ multiplex PCR; TCRdb keeps only in-frame clonotypes and omits some of them. The repertoire holds about 66,000 clones, approximately 90% seen once, with 5.5% to 7% in the top ten. The chain is built from TRBV9 and TRBJ2-3, with D perhaps TRBD1 (6 bases). What was sequenced was peripheral blood. The receptor comes from a woman between 65 and 79 years old with acute or convalescent COVID-19. CDR3 region: CASSVEGTTDTQYF. DNA of the CDR3: TGTGCCAGCAGCGTAGAAGGGACAACTGATACGCAGTATTTT. The variable domain in full, completed from reference TRBV9 and TRBJ2-3, reads DSGVTQTPKHLITATGQRVTLRCSPRSGDLSVYWYQQSLDQGLQFLIQYYNGEERAKGNILERFSAQQFPDLHSELNLSSLELGDSALYFCASSVEGTTDTQYFGPGTRLTVL.